This TCR beta chain was documented in a study of CXCR3-negative and CXCR3-positive naive CD8 T cells. Concerning this clonotype itself: The target antigen is unknown.

Carrying UMI labels, the TRB cDNA libraries were prepared through 5' RACE. One entry per CDR3 protein, without DNA, is what TCRdb gives after re-calling the 5' RACE reads. This repertoire comprises over 100,000 distinct CDR3 sequences; its ten largest clones make up about 0.34%. Findings of the study overall: TRB CDR3 hydrophobicity was greater in CXCR3-positive naive cells than in CXCR3-negative naive cells.

Germline V gene sequence: CDR1 SQVTM, CDR2 ANQGSEA. CDR3 length: 12 residues. This rearrangement joins TRBV29-1 to TRBJ2-7. The sequence was obtained from a human donor in good health. Some clones in this sample may be carry-over from other donors' samples. Sequenced input: naive CXCR3+ CD8+ T cells from blood. Subset in this sample: CD45RO-CCR7+CD27+CD95- naive CD8+ T cells expressing CXCR3 (TNR3+). CDR3 amino acids: CSVLTESYEQYF.